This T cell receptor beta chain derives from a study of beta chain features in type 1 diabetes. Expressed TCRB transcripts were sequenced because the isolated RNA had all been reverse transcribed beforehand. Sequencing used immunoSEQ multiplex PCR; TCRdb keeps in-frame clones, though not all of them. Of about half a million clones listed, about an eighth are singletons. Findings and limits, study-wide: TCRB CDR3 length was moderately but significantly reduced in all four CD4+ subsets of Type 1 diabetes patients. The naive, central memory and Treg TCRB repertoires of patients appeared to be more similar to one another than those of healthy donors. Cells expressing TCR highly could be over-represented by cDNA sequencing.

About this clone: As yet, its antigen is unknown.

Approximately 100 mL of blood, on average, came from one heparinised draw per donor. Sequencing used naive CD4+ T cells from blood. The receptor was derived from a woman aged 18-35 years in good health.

The CDR3 protein is CASGQTGGGLAKNIQYF. Written as DNA, the CDR3 is TGCGCCAGCGGACAGACAGGGGGCGGACTAGCCAAAAACATTCAGTACTTC. The rearrangement uses TRBV4-1 and TRBJ2-4, with 10 bases aligning to TRBD1. The junction had 10 bases not matched to a gene; V was cut back by 8 bases and J by 0 bases. The CDR3 sequence is 17 residues long. Germline-derived CDR1 and CDR2 are MGHRA and YSYEKL.